Below, 8 T cell receptor beta chains from the same sample are listed, as sequenced in a study of blood T cell repertoires in COVID-19. Measured with immunoSEQ multiplex PCR; TCRdb has only the in-frame clones, and not every one. The table records around 190,000 clones, 76% of them present only once. The sequenced material came from PBMCs or T cells enriched from blood (not recorded which). The source is a woman in her forties or fifties with acute COVID-19.

The sample holds one count of this clone. This chain uses TRBV5-4 with TRBJ1-5; possibly TRBD1 for D (6 bases). Trimming removed 1 base from V and 2 bases from J, with 7 bases in between. Germline V lookup: CDR1 SGHNT, CDR2 YYREEE (reference sequence). CDR3 length: 14 residues. The CDR3 DNA reads TGTGCCAGCAGCTTGTCAGGGGGCAATCAGCCCCAGCATTTT. The encoded protein is CASSLSGGNQPQHF. The full variable domain, in which reference TRBV5-4 and TRBJ1-5 provide the parts outside the CDR3, is ETGVTQSPTHLIKTRGQQVTLRCSSQSGHNTVSWYQQALGQGPQFIFQYYREEENGRGNFPPRFSGLQFPNYSSELNVNALELDDSALYLCASSLSGGNQPQHFGDGTRLSIL.

The chain is built from TRBV28 and TRBJ1-3; tentative D call: TRBD1 (5 bases). This CDR3 region has 16 residues. Trimming cost V 4 bases and J 4 bases, with 17 bases left between them. From germline, CDR1 is MDHEN and CDR2 SYDVKM. This CDR3 is CASSWGRAHLGNTIYF. DNA of the CDR3: TGTGCCAGCAGTTGGGGCAGGGCCCATCTCGGAAACACCATATATTTT.

This clone appeared a few times. This chain connects TRBV6-1 to TRBJ1-2; the D is unclear. This CDR3 contains 15 residues. Trimming left V 1 base short and J 1 base short, with 10 bases between. Germline V lookup: CDR1 MNHNS, CDR2 SASEGT. Here the CDR3 reads CASSEEGGGNYGYTF. Here the CDR3 DNA reads TGTGCCAGCAGTGAAGAGGGAGGAGGTAACTATGGCTACACCTTC.

The chain has TRBV9 and TRBJ2-2; 9 bases agree with TRBD2. The germline gives CDR1 SGDLS, CDR2 YYNGEE. The CDR3 consists of 17 residues. J lost 3 bases, V lost 0 bases, and 6 bases had no gene match. The CDR3 region has the DNA TGTGCCAGCAGCGTAGAGGCGGGGGGGCCGTACACCGGGGAGCTGTTTTTT. Translation gives CASSVEAGGPYTGELFF.

V gene TRBV2 combines with J gene TRBJ2-1, with 9 bases lining up with TRBD2. With 2 bases clipped from V and 2 bases from J, the junction kept 13 bases outside the gene matches. The CDR3 has 19 residues. Looked up from germline, CDR1 is SNHLY and CDR2 is FYNNEI. CDR3 residues: CASSERLAGRSSPYNEQFF. The CDR3 DNA is TGTGCCAGCAGTGAACGGCTAGCGGGGCGCTCATCCCCCTACAATGAGCAGTTCTTC. Based on the CDR3 plus reference TRBV2 and TRBJ2-1, the full variable domain is EPEVTQTPSHQVTQMGQEVILRCVPISNHLYFYWYRQILGQKVEFLVSFYNNEISEKSEIFDDQFSVERPDGSNFTLKIRSTKLEDSAMYFCASSERLAGRSSPYNEQFFGPGTRLTVL.

There are a few counts of this clone. The gene calls are TRBV6-5 and TRBJ2-2; 7 bases match TRBD1. J gave up 1 base and V 2 bases, and 1 base lay outside the gene matches. Germline V gene sequence: CDR1 MNHEY, CDR2 SVGAGI. The CDR3 has 15 amino acids. DNA of the CDR3: TGTGCCAGCAGTTACAGGGGGCAGAACACCGGGGAGCTGTTTTTT. This translates into CASSYRGQNTGELFF.

This clone has more than one count but fewer than ten. The chain employs TRBV4-2 and TRBJ1-3; TRBD1 aligns across 7 bases. This CDR3 spans 17 amino acids. V trimming: 1 base; J trimming: 0 bases; junction bases outside the gene matches: 6. Per germline, CDR1 LGHNA and CDR2 YNFKEQ. CDR3 in DNA: TGTGCCAGCAGCCAAGTAGGACAGGCCGACTCTGGAAACACCATATATTTT. This encodes CASSQVGQADSGNTIYF.

The gene calls are TRBV25-1 and TRBJ2-3; 9 bases match TRBD2. The CDR3 is 15 amino acids. The germline V gene has CDR1 MGHDK and CDR2 SYGVNS. J lost 4 bases, V lost 4 bases, and 6 bases had no gene match. The CDR3 region has the DNA TGTGCCAGCAGTGTCCCAGCGGGGGGAGCAGATACGCAGTATTTT. It specifies CASSVPAGGADTQYF.